Following are 20 T cell receptor beta chains from one sample sequenced in a study of T cells after yellow fever vaccination (dated by TCRdb to the late 2010s). The protocol used for the library was 5' RACE. Reads for this sample came from an Illumina HiSeq 2500. TCRdb reran the public reads through fastp at Q25 and MiXCR, keeping productive beta chains. Each entry is one CDR3 protein sequence, shown with its most common DNA and genes. In all, the sample holds about 550,000 distinct CDR3 sequences, and 19% of those were seen once. 14% of the sample rests with the top ten. Per the publication, the treatment or condition label means: live attenuated yellow fever vaccine strain. Sequenced material: PBMCs, taken 15 days after the yellow fever booster vaccination. The receptor set was obtained from a man aged 25-45 years who received the YFV17D yellow fever vaccine.

This chain links TRBV6-1 with TRBJ2-7; 14 bases agree with TRBD2. J gave up 3 bases and V 4 bases, and 8 bases lay outside the gene matches. There are 17 residues in the CDR3. CDR1 is MNHNS, CDR2 SASEGT, per germline. This chain's CDR3 is CASSAGTSGRRYYEQYF. CDR3 in DNA: TGTGCCAGCAGTGCCGGGACTAGCGGGAGAAGGTACTACGAGCAGTACTTC.

The chain employs TRBV5-1 and TRBJ1-2, with 8 bases fitting TRBD1. The CDR3 sequence is 15 residues long. Losses at the gene ends were 1 base for V and 4 bases for J; bases not matched to a gene: 6. Germline loops: CDR1 SGHRS, CDR2 YFSETQ. DNA for the CDR3: TGCGCCAGCAGCTTGCGGTCAGGGGGCATCTATGGCTACACCTTC. As protein: CASSLRSGGIYGYTF.

The chain carries TRBV5-8 and TRBJ1-5; 11 bases are a match to TRBD1. CDR1 is SGHTS and CDR2 is YDEGEE in the germline V gene. The CDR3 loop spans 14 amino acids. The V segment lost 7 bases and the J segment 5 bases; nucleotides outside the gene matches: 5. In DNA, the CDR3 is TGTGCCAGCGGAGGACAGGGGGCTGATCAGCCCCAGCATTTT. This sequence encodes CASGGQGADQPQHF.

The CDR3 loop is CASSSFGQPQHF. The CDR3 nucleotides read TGTGCCAGCAGTTCTTTTGGGCAGCCCCAGCATTTT. The rearrangement joins TRBV7-2 to TRBJ1-5; D is undetermined. Germline V gene data show CDR1 as SGHTA and CDR2 as FQGNSA. With 6 bases removed from V and 7 bases from J, the gap between germline ends came to 10 bases. This CDR3 comprises 12 residues.

The CDR3 coding sequence is TGTGCCAGCGGCTCACGGGGGGAGACCCAGTACTTC. This translates into CASGSRGETQYF. V usage is TRBV7-2 and J usage is TRBJ2-5, with D perhaps TRBD2 (6 bases). The CDR3 contains 12 residues. Germline CDR1 reads SGHTA; CDR2 reads FQGNSA. Trimming took 8 bases from V and 5 from J, leaving 12 bases between them.

The CDR3 sequence is CASTPVGVGAGELFF. CDR3 nucleotides: TGTGCCAGCACCCCCGTCGGGGTAGGGGCCGGGGAGCTGTTTTTT. The chain uses TRBV9 and TRBJ2-2; D may match TRBD1 or TRBD2 (5 bases each). The CDR3 consists of 15 residues. The V gene's germline CDR1 is SGDLS and CDR2 YYNGEE. The V gene lost 6 bases and the J gene lost 6 bases, with 18 bases spanning the gap.

In its sample, this clonotype was seen a few times. V and J are TRBV15 and TRBJ2-7, with a tentative D call TRBD2 (7 bases). This CDR3 is 16 amino acids long. CDR1 is LNHNV and CDR2 is YYDKDF in the germline V gene (reference sequence). V was trimmed by 3 bases and J by 3 bases, leaving 18 bases between them. CDR3 coding DNA: TGTGCCACCAGCAGCGTCGGAGCGGGACACCTCTACGAGCAGTACTTC. Protein sequence: CATSSVGAGHLYEQYF.

The rearrangement uses TRBV20-1 and TRBJ2-1; TRBD2 agrees at 10 bases. Germline CDR1 and CDR2: DFQATT and SNEGSKA (reference sequence). This CDR3 is 13 amino acids long. Trimming removed 7 bases from V and 10 bases from J; junction bases left unmatched: 10. DNA for the CDR3: TGCAGTGAGGGGTCTAGCGGGAGAGGAGAGCAGTTCTTC. It is translated as CSEGSSGRGEQFF.

This chain links TRBV27 with TRBJ2-7; the match to TRBD2 covers 7 bases. Losses at the gene ends were 0 bases for V and 1 base for J; bases not matched to a gene: 12. This CDR3 spans 18 amino acids. The germline V gene has CDR1 MNHEY and CDR2 SMNVEV (reference sequence). The CDR3 protein is CASSLSGIPSGGSYEQYF. CDR3 coding DNA: TGTGCCAGCAGTTTATCCGGCATTCCTAGCGGAGGTTCCTACGAGCAGTACTTC.

V usage is TRBV5-8 and J usage is TRBJ2-1, with D uncertain. The V and J ends lost 1 base and 7 bases respectively, with 9 bases between them. The CDR3 length is 13 residues. The germline CDR1 and CDR2 sequences are SGHTS and YDEGEE. CDR3 sequence: CASSLYAGNEQFF. The CDR3 region has the DNA TGTGCCAGCAGCTTGTATGCCGGGAATGAGCAGTTCTTC.

This clonotype has a handful of counts. This sequence joins TRBV10-3 and TRBJ2-2; D is uncertain. The CDR3 sequence is 14 residues long. Germline lookup yields CDR1 ENHRY and CDR2 SYGVKD. Trimming left V 4 bases short and J 2 bases short, with 8 bases between. The CDR3 is CAISVRQNTGELFF. The CDR3 DNA reads as TGTGCCATCAGTGTCAGGCAAAACACCGGGGAGCTGTTTTTT.

The chain links TRBV20-1 to TRBJ1-2; tentatively, D is TRBD1 (5 bases). CDR1 and CDR2 (germline): DFQATT, SNEGSKA (reference sequence). The CDR3 covers 12 residues. With 0 bases removed from V and 12 bases from J, the gap between germline ends came to 14 bases. Here the CDR3 DNA reads TGCAGTGCTAGAGATCTGAGGGGATGGGACACCTTC. This sequence encodes CSARDLRGWDTF.

The V call is TRBV5-6, the J call TRBJ2-3; a weak D match, TRBD2 (8 bases). There are 17 residues in the CDR3. V lost 0 bases and J lost 8, with 22 bases in between. The germline V gene has CDR1 SGHDT and CDR2 YYEEEE. CDR3 in amino acids: CASSLAGTVPTSGTQYF. Written as DNA, the CDR3 is TGTGCCAGCAGCTTGGCCGGGACAGTACCTACTAGCGGTACGCAGTATTTT.

There are many counts of this clonotype. V gene TRBV20-1 combines with J gene TRBJ2-3; 7 bases align to TRBD2. The CDR3 totals 13 residues. Germline V gene data show CDR1 as DFQATT and CDR2 as SNEGSKA (reference sequence). Germline trimming cut 6 bases from V and 0 bases from J; bases unmatched to any gene: 3. CDR3 amino acids: CSALSGSTDTQYF. CDR3 bases: TGCAGTGCGCTTAGCGGGAGCACAGATACGCAGTATTTT.

There are many counts of this clonotype. The chain recombines TRBV9 with TRBJ2-1; D is undetermined. V dropped 4 bases and J dropped 9 bases, with 11 bases sitting between them. Germline assignment: CDR1 SGDLS and CDR2 YYNGEE. This CDR3 region has 12 residues. CDR3 DNA: TGTGCCAGCAGCCTCGCGGATGGTGAGCAGTTCTTC. Translated, it gives CASSLADGEQFF.

This clonotype was counted a few times. The V gene is TRBV4-3, the J gene TRBJ1-1; D gene ambiguous. Between the trimmed V and J ends, which lost 0 bases and 6 bases, there was a span of 14 bases. The CDR3 runs to 15 residues. Germline V CDR1 and CDR2: LGHNA, YSLEER. The CDR3 DNA is TGCGCCAGCAGCCAAGACCCATCTCTTGACGCTGAAGCTTTCTTT. Protein: CASSQDPSLDAEAFF.

This chain uses TRBV20-1 with TRBJ1-2; D is undetermined. V was cut by 4 bases and J by 4 bases, with 22 bases left in between. Germline lookup yields CDR1 DFQATT and CDR2 SNEGSKA (reference sequence). The CDR3 contains 16 residues. The CDR3 protein is CSANPAPPYTFYGYTF. CDR3 DNA: TGCAGTGCTAACCCCGCACCACCCTATACCTTCTATGGCTACACCTTC.

The rearrangement links TRBV7-9 to TRBJ1-6, with TRBD1 matching 7 bases. The CDR3 runs 15 residues. The junction had 4 bases not matched to a gene; V was cut back by 4 bases and J by 4 bases. Germline V gene data show CDR1 as SEHNR and CDR2 as FQNEAQ (reference sequence). DNA of the CDR3: TGTGCCAGCAGCTCCAGACAGGGTTATAATTCACCCCTCCACTTT. This encodes CASSSRQGYNSPLHF.

This clonotype has a handful of counts. The rearrangement joins TRBV15 to TRBJ1-4; D call uncertain. Germline CDR1 and CDR2: LNHNV and YYDKDF (reference sequence). V was cut by 1 base and J by 1 base, with 7 bases left in between. The CDR3 runs 15 residues. The CDR3, as DNA: TGTGCCACCAGCAGAGCCCCGGAAACTAATGAAAAACTGTTTTTT. It is translated as CATSRAPETNEKLFF.

This chain uses TRBV9 with TRBJ2-1; 8 nucleotides agree with TRBD2. Germline CDR1 and CDR2: SGDLS and YYNGEE. The CDR3 sequence is 16 residues long. Trimming took 2 bases from V and 2 from J; bases not matched to a gene: 6. CDR3: CASSVFLAGPYNEQFF. Here the CDR3 DNA reads TGTGCCAGCAGCGTCTTCTTAGCGGGACCCTACAATGAGCAGTTCTTC.